The rows below give T cell receptor beta chains drawn from one sample of a study of blood T cell repertoires in COVID-19. Clones were sequenced by immunoSEQ multiplex PCR, and TCRdb holds only the in-frame ones, with some missing. The table includes just over 650,000 clones, 70% to 90% detected once. Specimen: peripheral blood. These receptor sequences come from a woman aged 18-29 years with acute or convalescent COVID-19. CDR3s include the opening cysteine and the closing phenylalanine or tryptophan. Each record gives: clone size, D gene, J gene, V gene, CDR3 DNA, CDR3 protein. The D gene is left open where the match is weak. Expanded clones are given a class, and other clones once, few, many or no size at all.

clone size: NA
D gene: NA
J gene: TRBJ1-2
V gene: TRBV24-1
CDR3 DNA: TGTGCCACCAGTGATTTGCACGGGAACTATGGCTACACCTTC
CDR3 protein: CATSDLHGNYGYTF

clone size: NA
D gene: NA
J gene: TRBJ2-5
V gene: TRBV7-9
CDR3 DNA: TGTGCCAGCAGCCCCTACGGGGGACAGCCCCAAGAGACCCAGTACTTC
CDR3 protein: CASSPYGGQPQETQYF

clone size: NA
D gene: NA
J gene: TRBJ1-1
V gene: TRBV7-7
CDR3 DNA: TGTGCCAGCAGCTTAGCTAGGAACACTGAAGCTTTCTTT
CDR3 protein: CASSLARNTEAFF

clone size: NA
D gene: TRBD1
J gene: TRBJ1-6
V gene: TRBV27
CDR3 DNA: TGTGCCAGCAGATCCGGGACAGAAAATTCACCCCTCCACTTT
CDR3 protein: CASRSGTENSPLHF

clone size: NA
D gene: TRBD1
J gene: TRBJ1-5
V gene: TRBV5-5
CDR3 DNA: TGTGCCAGCAGCTTGGACAGGGGCGTCAATCAGCCCCAGCATTTT
CDR3 protein: CASSLDRGVNQPQHF

clone size: once
D gene: NA
J gene: TRBJ1-1
V gene: TRBV13
CDR3 DNA: TGTGCCAGCAGCCCATTGGGGGGGCAGGGAAACACTGAAGCTTTCTTT
CDR3 protein: CASSPLGGQGNTEAFF

clone size: NA
D gene: NA
J gene: TRBJ1-5
V gene: TRBV5-6
CDR3 DNA: TGTGCCAGCAGCAGCTTTGGGGACATCAGGGCTAGCAATCAGCCCCAGCATTTT
CDR3 protein: CASSSFGDIRASNQPQHF

clone size: NA
D gene: NA
J gene: TRBJ2-3
V gene: TRBV30
CDR3 DNA: TGTGCCTGGAGTTCCCGGGGCGGGGAACTATTGGTGGATACGCAGTATTTT
CDR3 protein: CAWSSRGGELLVDTQYF

clone size: NA
D gene: NA
J gene: TRBJ2-1
V gene: TRBV5-6
CDR3 DNA: TGTGCCAGCACCCCTCTAATGGGACTGGGCGCTGATGAGCAGTTCTTC
CDR3 protein: CASTPLMGLGADEQFF

clone size: NA
D gene: TRBD1
J gene: TRBJ2-1
V gene: TRBV28
CDR3 DNA: TGTGCCAGCTGGCTGAGGGGGCTAAATGAGCAGTTCTTC
CDR3 protein: CASWLRGLNEQFF

clone size: once
D gene: TRBD1
J gene: TRBJ1-6
V gene: TRBV14
CDR3 DNA: TGTGCCAGCAGCCCGACAGGGCTTTCACCCCTCCACTTT
CDR3 protein: CASSPTGLSPLHF

clone size: NA
D gene: TRBD2
J gene: TRBJ2-3
V gene: TRBV15
CDR3 DNA: TGTGCCACCAGCAGAGATCACCACCTTAAGCGGGGTGGGCTCACAGATACGCAGTATTTT
CDR3 protein: CATSRDHHLKRGGLTDTQYF

clone size: NA
D gene: TRBD2
J gene: TRBJ2-1
V gene: TRBV5-1
CDR3 DNA: TGCGCCAGCAGGAATAGCGGGGAGAGGTACAATGAGCAGTTCTTC
CDR3 protein: CASRNSGERYNEQFF

clone size: NA
D gene: NA
J gene: TRBJ1-1
V gene: TRBV3-1/TRBV3-2
CDR3 DNA: TGTGCCAGCAGCCAGCTGGACAAGGCGAACACTGAAGCTTTCTTT
CDR3 protein: CASSQLDKANTEAFF

clone size: NA
D gene: TRBD1
J gene: TRBJ2-1
V gene: TRBV19
CDR3 DNA: TGTGCCAGTAGTATTTCCTGGACAGGGTCGAATGAGCAGTTCTTC
CDR3 protein: CASSISWTGSNEQFF

clone size: NA
D gene: TRBD1
J gene: TRBJ1-2
V gene: TRBV10-3
CDR3 DNA: TGTGCCATCAGTTCAGACAGGGCGCATGGCTACACCTTC
CDR3 protein: CAISSDRAHGYTF

clone size: NA
D gene: NA
J gene: TRBJ1-1
V gene: TRBV5-6
CDR3 DNA: TGTGCCAGCAGCCCCTTGGGGGAGGGGGAAGCTTTCTTT
CDR3 protein: CASSPLGEGEAFF

clone size: NA
D gene: NA
J gene: TRBJ2-5
V gene: TRBV5-8
CDR3 DNA: TGTGCCAGCAGCTTGCCAGGTGTTGGTTCGGAGACCCAGTACTTC
CDR3 protein: CASSLPGVGSETQYF

clone size: NA
D gene: NA
J gene: TRBJ1-2
V gene: TRBV5-6
CDR3 DNA: TGTGCCAGCAGCTTGGCCCGGGGGGAAGTCAGAGATGGCTACACCTTC
CDR3 protein: CASSLARGEVRDGYTF

clone size: NA
D gene: NA
J gene: TRBJ1-6
V gene: TRBV29-1
CDR3 DNA: TGCAGCTCATATACCGGGTCCTACCCGAATTCACCCCTCCACTTT
CDR3 protein: CSSYTGSYPNSPLHF

clone size: NA
D gene: TRBD2
J gene: TRBJ2-1
V gene: TRBV4-3
CDR3 DNA: TGCGCCAGCAGCCCCGGACTAGCGGGGGGCCTCCTTGGTAATGAGCAGTTCTTC
CDR3 protein: CASSPGLAGGLLGNEQFF

clone size: NA
D gene: NA
J gene: TRBJ1-2
V gene: TRBV5-4
CDR3 DNA: TGTGCCAGCAGCTTGGGGCAGGGGCAGAACTATGGCTACACCTTC
CDR3 protein: CASSLGQGQNYGYTF

clone size: NA
D gene: TRBD1
J gene: TRBJ2-7
V gene: TRBV27
CDR3 DNA: TGTGCCAGCAGGACCCCAGGGGGCTCTCGACTTTACGAGCAGTACTTC
CDR3 protein: CASRTPGGSRLYEQYF

clone size: NA
D gene: NA
J gene: TRBJ2-7
V gene: TRBV7-2
CDR3 DNA: TGTGCCAGCAGCTTAGAGGGTCCGGGACTCCCCCTTCGGGGCGAGCAGTACTTC
CDR3 protein: CASSLEGPGLPLRGEQYF

clone size: NA
D gene: TRBD1
J gene: TRBJ2-7
V gene: TRBV5-1
CDR3 DNA: TGCGCCAGCAGCCTAGGACAGGGGAGCTCCTACGAGCAGTACTTC
CDR3 protein: CASSLGQGSSYEQYF

clone size: NA
D gene: NA
J gene: TRBJ2-7
V gene: TRBV19
CDR3 DNA: TGTGCCAGTAGTATAATAGGGGCGGCCTACGAGCAGTACTTC
CDR3 protein: CASSIIGAAYEQYF

clone size: NA
D gene: NA
J gene: TRBJ2-5
V gene: TRBV7-8
CDR3 DNA: TGTGCCAGCAGCTTAGTAACCCACAGCCTCCGGGGAGAGACCCAGTACTTC
CDR3 protein: CASSLVTHSLRGETQYF

clone size: NA
D gene: NA
J gene: TRBJ2-7
V gene: TRBV23-1
CDR3 DNA: TGCGCCAGCAGTCAATCAATGGCCAGGGGCGACTCCTACGAGCAGTACTTC
CDR3 protein: CASSQSMARGDSYEQYF

clone size: NA
D gene: TRBD1
J gene: TRBJ2-2
V gene: TRBV5-1
CDR3 DNA: TGCGCCAGCAGCTTGGGCCCACAGGGGACGATCGGGGAGCTGTTTTTT
CDR3 protein: CASSLGPQGTIGELFF

clone size: NA
D gene: TRBD1
J gene: TRBJ1-2
V gene: TRBV14
CDR3 DNA: TGTGCCAGCAGTCCTGACAGGGGCTATGGCTACACCTTC
CDR3 protein: CASSPDRGYGYTF

clone size: NA
D gene: NA
J gene: TRBJ1-6
V gene: TRBV4-1
CDR3 DNA: TGCGCCAGCAGCCAAGTCGGAGGGATAAAGTCACCCCTCCACTTT
CDR3 protein: CASSQVGGIKSPLHF

clone size: NA
D gene: NA
J gene: TRBJ2-7
V gene: TRBV5-1
CDR3 DNA: TGCGCCAGCAGCTTGGGCGGGAAAGAGGGACAGCAGTACTTC
CDR3 protein: CASSLGGKEGQQYF

clone size: NA
D gene: TRBD1
J gene: TRBJ1-3
V gene: TRBV14
CDR3 DNA: TGTGCCAGCAGCCCTCCGGGACAGGGGGCTGGAAACACCATATATTTT
CDR3 protein: CASSPPGQGAGNTIYF

clone size: NA
D gene: TRBD1
J gene: TRBJ2-3
V gene: TRBV2
CDR3 DNA: TGTGCCAGCAGTGCATTTGGACAGGGAAGCACAGATACGCAGTATTTT
CDR3 protein: CASSAFGQGSTDTQYF

clone size: NA
D gene: NA
J gene: TRBJ1-1
V gene: TRBV19
CDR3 DNA: TGTGCCAGTAGAGATATGGGGGCCTCTGAAGCTTTCTTT
CDR3 protein: CASRDMGASEAFF

clone size: NA
D gene: NA
J gene: TRBJ2-2
V gene: TRBV29-1
CDR3 DNA: TGCAGCGCTGACGGTGACACCGGGGAGCTGTTTTTT
CDR3 protein: CSADGDTGELFF

clone size: NA
D gene: NA
J gene: TRBJ1-2
V gene: TRBV5-1
CDR3 DNA: TGCGCCAGCAGCTTGGGTCGGGGGATTAACTATGGCTACACCTTC
CDR3 protein: CASSLGRGINYGYTF

clone size: NA
D gene: NA
J gene: TRBJ1-2
V gene: TRBV9
CDR3 DNA: TGTGCCAGCAGCGTAGCAGGTGGCTACACCTTC
CDR3 protein: CASSVAGGYTF

clone size: NA
D gene: NA
J gene: TRBJ1-2
V gene: TRBV19
CDR3 DNA: TGTGCCAGTAATCTGGACAGCAACTATGGCTACACCTTC
CDR3 protein: CASNLDSNYGYTF

clone size: NA
D gene: TRBD1
J gene: TRBJ2-3
V gene: TRBV7-8
CDR3 DNA: TGTGCCAGCAGCTGGTTCACGGACAGGGAAACAGATACGCAGTATTTT
CDR3 protein: CASSWFTDRETDTQYF